By sample share, the clone carrying this T cell receptor beta chain is medium-sized (0.01 to 0.1%). As yet, its antigen is unknown. Time point indicated: patch test 2, 6 weeks after DPC sensitization. The treatment here: therapeutic diphenylcyclopropenone sensitization with weekly scalp DPC. The data originate from a study of human T cells and chemical hapten exposure. The CDR3 runs 14 residues. The germline V gene has CDR1 SGHTA and CDR2 FQGNSA. Trimming stripped 5 bases from V and 4 bases from J, with 12 bases between. Whole-study findings and limits: Relative to control repertoires, expanded TCRs gave rise to significantly more large CDR3 similarity clusters.

From the RACE reads, TCRdb called clonotypes with MiXCR, one entry per CDR3 protein. The sample has about 140,000 distinct CDR3 sequences, roughly 10% seen once. The receptor was isolated from a woman between 45 and 60 years old with alopecia areata. Some clones in this sample may be carry-over from other donors' samples. The chain is built from TRBV7-2 and TRBJ1-5, with D maybe TRBD1 (5 bases). The sample in question was whole blood, obtained in connection with sensitization to the hapten diphenylcyclopropenone (DPC). CDR3 loop: CASSPSGGNQPQHF. The CDR3 DNA follows: TGTGCCAGCAGCCCCAGTGGGGGGAATCAGCCCCAGCATTTT. The full variable domain, in which reference TRBV7-2 and TRBJ1-5 provide the parts outside the CDR3, is GAGVSQSPSNKVTEKGKDVELRCDPISGHTALYWYRQSLGQGLEFLIYFQGNSAPDKSGLPSDRFSAERTGGSVSTLTIQRTQQEDSAVYLCASSPSGGNQPQHFGDGTRLSIL.